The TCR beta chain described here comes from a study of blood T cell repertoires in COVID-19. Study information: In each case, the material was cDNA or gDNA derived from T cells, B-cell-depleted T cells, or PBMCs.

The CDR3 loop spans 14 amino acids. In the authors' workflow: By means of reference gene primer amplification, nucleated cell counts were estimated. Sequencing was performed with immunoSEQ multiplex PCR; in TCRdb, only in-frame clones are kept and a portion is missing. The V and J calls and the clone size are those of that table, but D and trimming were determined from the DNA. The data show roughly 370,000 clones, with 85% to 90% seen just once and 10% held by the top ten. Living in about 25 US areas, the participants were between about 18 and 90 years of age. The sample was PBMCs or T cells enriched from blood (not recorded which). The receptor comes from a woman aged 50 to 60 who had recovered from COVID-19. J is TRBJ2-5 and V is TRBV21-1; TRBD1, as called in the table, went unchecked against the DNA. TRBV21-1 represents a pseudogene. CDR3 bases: TGTGCCAGCAGCCACCGGGACAACCAAGAGACCCAGTACTTC. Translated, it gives CASSHRDNQETQYF.